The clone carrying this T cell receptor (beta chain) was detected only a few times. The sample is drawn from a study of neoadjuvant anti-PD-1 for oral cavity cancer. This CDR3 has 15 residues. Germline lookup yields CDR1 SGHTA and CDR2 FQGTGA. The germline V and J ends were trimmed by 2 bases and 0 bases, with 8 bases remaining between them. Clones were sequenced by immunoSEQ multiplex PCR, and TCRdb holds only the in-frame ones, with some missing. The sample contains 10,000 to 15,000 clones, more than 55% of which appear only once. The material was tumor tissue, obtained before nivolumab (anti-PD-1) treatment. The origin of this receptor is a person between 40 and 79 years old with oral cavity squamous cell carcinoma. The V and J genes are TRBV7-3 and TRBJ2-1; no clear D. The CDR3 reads CASSLGSHSYNEQFF. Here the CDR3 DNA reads TGTGCCAGCAGCTTAGGGTCTCACTCCTACAATGAGCAGTTCTTC. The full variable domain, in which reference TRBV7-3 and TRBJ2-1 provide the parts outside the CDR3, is GAGVSQTPSNKVTEKGKYVELRCDPISGHTALYWYRQSLGQGPEFLIYFQGTGAADDSGLPNDRFFAVRPEGSVSTLKIQRTERGDSAVYLCASSLGSHSYNEQFFGPGTRLTVL.